This T cell receptor beta chain is drawn from a study of a mutant IDH1 vaccine in newly diagnosed glioma. About the study: Patients were given eight vaccinations, scheduled in weeks 1, 3, 5, 7, 11, 15, 19 and 23.

As concerns this clone: The antigen is unknown.

The protocol was immunoSEQ multiplex PCR, while the TCRdb copy is restricted to in-frame clones and leaves out a portion. The sample lists 9,500 to 11,000 clones; about nine tenths were seen once. The V gene end was trimmed by 6 bases and the J gene end by 0 bases; junction bases not matched to a gene: 8. CDR3 length: 16 amino acids. Germline V gene lookup returns CDR1 LNHDA and CDR2 SQIVND (reference sequence). Study-level points and caveats: Vaccination elicited immune responses in 90% to 95% of patients.

Time point specified: week 23, last vaccination. Mutant IDH1 20-mer peptide, at 300 ug, made up each vaccine dose, with topical imiquimod. The sequences come from PBMCs, collected from a glioma patient whose treatment included an IDH1 peptide vaccine. This receptor was taken from a woman in her thirties or forties with glioma. Some clones in this sample may be carry-over from other donors' samples. The chain uses TRBV19 and TRBJ1-2; TRBD1 matches at 9 bases. CDR3 region: CASSPGQGGSNYGYTF. The CDR3 DNA sequence: TGTGCCAGTAGCCCGGGACAGGGAGGTTCTAACTATGGCTACACCTTC.